This T cell receptor beta chain was documented in a study of blood T cells in healthy people across ages. General study results and limits: Among T cells, TCR beta diversity per million cells dropped roughly linearly as age rose. It was held that the diversity estimates obtained from one million T cells were underestimates.

Germline assignment: CDR1 SGHRS and CDR2 YFSETQ. The CDR3 length is 15 residues. In each sample, at least 7 million PBMCs were isolated. For this clonotype: The antigen is not known.

Sample-barcoded 5' priming and a J-beta primer mix drove a second PCR of about 6 to 12 cycles. Template switching added a 12-random-nucleotide identifier to every cDNA molecule. TCRdb independently ran MiXCR on the 5' RACE reads; one entry per CDR3 protein. The data contain 600,000 to 800,000 distinct CDR3 sequences, roughly half of them singletons. This TCR was recovered from a woman older than 75 in good health. The sample comprised blood. The genes are TRBV5-1 and TRBJ2-1; no clear D. TRBJ2-7 matches the DNA end more closely, so the J call is doubtful. CDR3 nucleotides: TGCGCCAGCAGCTTGCGGGCGTCATCCTACAATGAGCAGTACTTC. It translates to CASSLRASSYNEQYF.